Each of the 9 T cell receptor beta chains below was sequenced from the same sample in a study of metastatic and nonmetastatic thyroid tumors. With MiXCR, TCRdb reprocessed the PCR reads. Found here are approximately 90,000 clones, about 13% of them singletons; the top ten hold approximately 10%. All patients were untreated before thyroid surgery. Sequencing used blood. These receptors originate from a female donor with papillary thyroid cancer or a benign thyroid nodule (not recorded which). Some clones in this sample may be carry-over from other donors' samples.

There are a few counts of this clone. A much larger clone lies a single base off, so this may be a read error. This chain links TRBV6-4 with TRBJ1-1, with a weak D call TRBD1 (5 bases). The CDR3 totals 14 residues. CDR1 is MRHNA, CDR2 SNTAGT, per germline. CDR3 nucleotide sequence: TGTGCCAGCAGTGCTAACCCAGGGAACAATGAAGCTTTCTTT. As protein: CASSANPGNNEAFF.

The table lists this clone with many counts. J is TRBJ2-1 and V is TRBV6-6; TRBD2 might be the D (5 bases). The V gene's germline CDR1 is MNHNY and CDR2 SVGAGI (reference sequence). The CDR3 loop spans 14 amino acids. V was cut by 2 bases and J by 7 bases, with 12 bases left in between. The CDR3 nucleotides are TGTGCCAGCAGTTACGATCTAGCTGGAAATGAGCAGTTCTTC. Amino acids: CASSYDLAGNEQFF.

This clone was counted ten times or more. The rearrangement joins TRBV2 to TRBJ1-5; no clear D. The CDR3 consists of 15 residues. V dropped 7 bases and J dropped 4 bases, with 17 bases sitting between them. Germline loops: CDR1 SNHLY, CDR2 FYNNEI. In nucleotides, the CDR3 is TGTGCCAGCACCCCTTCGAACAGCCCTAATCAGCCCCAGCATTTT. Protein: CASTPSNSPNQPQHF.

This clone was recorded many times. The chain employs TRBV5-1 and TRBJ2-5; D is ambiguous. The CDR3 has 13 amino acids. CDR1 is SGHRS, CDR2 YFSETQ, per germline. Trimming left V 4 bases short and J 1 base short, with 8 bases between. CDR3 sequence reads: CASSVGVQETQYF. CDR3 in DNA: TGCGCCAGCAGCGTTGGAGTCCAAGAGACCCAGTACTTC.

This clone was detected many times. Sequence at one end of the junction differs from germline and may be a read error. At the DNA level, this CDR3 is encoded by other sequences in the same sample as well. This chain links TRBV10-3 with TRBJ1-5; 7 positions match TRBD1. The V gene's germline CDR1 is ENHRY and CDR2 SYGVKD. The CDR3 covers 13 residues. The CDR3 reads CAIRGQVNQPQHF. In DNA form, the CDR3 reads TGTGCTATCAGAGGACAGGTTAATCAGCCCCAGCATTTT.

The rearrangement uses TRBV12-3 or TRBV12-4 and TRBJ2-3; D is possibly TRBD1 (5 bases). Trimming left V 6 bases short and J 2 bases short, with 15 bases between. The CDR3 is made up of 15 amino acids. This chain's CDR3 is CASRSVGANTDTQYF. CDR3 DNA: TGTGCCAGCAGGTCCGTAGGGGCCAACACAGATACGCAGTATTTT.

The chain couples TRBV16 to TRBJ2-1; 9 nucleotides match TRBD1. V was pared by 0 bases and J by 7 bases, with 7 bases of the junction left unmatched. Germline V CDR1 and CDR2: KGHSY, FQNENV. The CDR3 is 16 amino acids. The CDR3: CASSQSIQGAGNEQFF. In DNA, the CDR3 is TGTGCCAGCAGCCAATCAATACAGGGGGCTGGAAATGAGCAGTTCTTC.

This clone was seen ten or more times. This chain connects TRBV10-3 to TRBJ1-1; the match to TRBD1 covers 10 bases. CDR3 size: 13 residues. Germline V gene sequence: CDR1 ENHRY, CDR2 SYGVKD. V trimming: 10 bases; J trimming: 1 base; junction bases outside the gene matches: 3. CDR3 amino acids: CATRTGGNTEAFF. The CDR3 DNA reads as TGTGCCACCCGGACAGGGGGGAACACTGAAGCTTTCTTT.

Many counts were recorded for this clone. The chain recombines TRBV6-2 or TRBV6-3 with TRBJ1-5; no clear D gene. CDR3 length: 16 amino acids. CDR1 is MNHEY and CDR2 is SVGEGT in the germline V gene. V lost 5 bases, J lost 1 base, and 15 bases lay in between. The DNA of the CDR3 is TGTGCCAGCAGTCGGAACCTCAGAGACAGCAATCAGCCCCAGCATTTT. This sequence encodes CASSRNLRDSNQPQHF.